This T cell receptor (beta chain) was recovered during a study of PD-1 blockade in classical Hodgkin lymphoma. On the study more broadly: Nivolumab dosed at 3 mg/kg went to patients intravenously every 2 weeks.

Trimming cost V 5 bases and J 0 bases, with 5 bases left between them. This CDR3 has 13 amino acids. Germline CDR1 reads MDHEN; CDR2 reads SYDVKM. The repertoire was sequenced with immunoSEQ multiplex PCR; TCRdb's copy has only in-frame clones and lacks some. Among 39,000 or so clones listed, around 86% were seen once. With respect to this clone: Antigen: not known.

Findings of the study overall: CD4+ TCR diversity climbed significantly by C4D1, unlike CD8+ TCR diversity.

All patients relapsed after autologous stem cell transplantation, and brentuximab vedotin exposure varied. Complete response, partial response or progressive disease constituted the best response categories observed. The sequence came from a human donor with classical Hodgkin lymphoma. V and J are TRBV28 and TRBJ1-3, with unresolved D. Source: peripheral blood mononuclear cells (PBMCs), taken before the second cycle of nivolumab. In nucleotides, the CDR3 is TGTGCCAGCAGTGGATTCTCTGGAAACACCATATATTTT. As protein: CASSGFSGNTIYF. Combining the CDR3 with reference TRBV28 and TRBJ1-3 gives the whole variable domain DVKVTQSSRYLVKRTGEKVFLECVQDMDHENMFWYRQDPGLGLRLIYFSYDVKMKEKGDIPEGYSVSREKKERFSLILESASTNQTSMYLCASSGFSGNTIYFGEGSWLTVV.